A selection of T cell receptor beta chains follows, all from one sample in a study of T cells after yellow fever vaccination. TCRdb fed the 5' RACE reads into MiXCR, producing one record per CDR3 protein. The sample lists 170,000 or so distinct CDR3 sequences, roughly 6.4% seen once, with about 2.8% in the top ten. Sequencing used CD4+ T cells sorted from PBMCs, obtained on the day of the first yellow fever vaccination. The source is a man aged 18 to 29 who received the YFV17D yellow fever vaccine. The CDR3 runs from the conserved cysteine through the conserved F or W. The D gene is left open where the match is weak. Clone size is stated in some rows and not others, as once, few, many or a class when expanded.

d_call clone_size j_call v_call cdr3_aa cdr3_nt
. many TRBJ1-4 TRBV20-1 CSARYQGGSNEKLFF TGCAGTGCTAGATATCAGGGTGGGTCTAATGAAAAACTGTTTTTT
. . TRBJ2-5 TRBV6-2/TRBV6-3 CASSYSSRDRETQYF TGTGCCAGCAGTTACTCGTCTAGGGATCGAGAGACCCAGTACTTC
TRBD2 many TRBJ2-3 TRBV24-1 CATSDTSGFTDTQYF TGTGCCACCAGTGATACTAGCGGATTCACAGATACGCAGTATTTT
. many TRBJ1-1 TRBV9 CASSVGAGHNTEAFF TGTGCCAGCAGCGTAGGGGCAGGACACAACACTGAAGCTTTCTTT
. many TRBJ1-2 TRBV27 CASSRQGFYYGYTF TGTGCCAGCAGTCGGCAAGGGTTCTACTATGGCTACACCTTC
TRBD1 few TRBJ1-2 TRBV12-3/TRBV12-4 CASIKGTGGMATGYTF TGTGCCAGCATCAAGGGTACAGGGGGGATGGCTACCGGCTACACCTTC
. . TRBJ2-5 TRBV5-4 CASSTQGRRETQYF TGTGCCAGCAGCACACAGGGGAGGAGAGAGACCCAGTACTTC
TRBD1 many TRBJ2-3 TRBV20-1 CSATDRGLDTQYF TGCAGTGCTACAGACAGGGGGCTAGATACGCAGTATTTT
. many TRBJ1-2 TRBV3-1 CASSQEGVAGTAGGYTF TGTGCCAGCAGCCAAGAAGGGGTAGCAGGAACTGCGGGTGGCTACACCTTC
TRBD1 many TRBJ2-4 TRBV5-1 CASSFIRTGDTKNIQYF TGCGCCAGCAGCTTCATCCGTACAGGGGATACCAAAAACATTCAGTACTTC
TRBD1 few TRBJ1-5 TRBV7-2 CASSAGTAAYSNQPQHF TGTGCCAGCAGCGCCGGGACAGCTGCTTATAGCAATCAGCCCCAGCATTTT
. many TRBJ1-2 TRBV18 CASSQKGGARSANYGYTF TGTGCCAGCTCACAGAAAGGAGGGGCTCGTTCAGCTAACTATGGCTACACCTTC
TRBD2 many TRBJ2-1 TRBV12-3/TRBV12-4 CASSSETSGNEQFF TGTGCCAGCAGTTCCGAGACTAGCGGAAATGAGCAGTTCTTC
. . TRBJ2-4 TRBV18 CASSEDIAKNIQYF TGTGCCAGCTCAGAGGACATAGCCAAAAACATTCAGTACTTC
. . TRBJ2-5 TRBV5-5 CASSSQWVEAQYF TGTGCCAGCAGCTCCCAGTGGGTGGAGGCCCAGTACTTC
. few TRBJ2-5 TRBV5-1 CASSLLFRQISQETQYF TGCGCCAGCAGCTTGCTTTTCCGGCAGATATCACAAGAGACCCAGTACTTC
. many TRBJ2-3 TRBV29-1 CSVGSGQTTDTQYF TGCAGCGTGGGGTCCGGACAGACCACAGATACGCAGTATTTT
. few TRBJ2-3 TRBV28 CASRSPRGWGQYF TGTGCCAGCAGGTCCCCGAGGGGGTGGGGGCAGTATTTT
. . TRBJ2-1 TRBV30 CAWSVDWGLNNEQFF TGTGCCTGGAGTGTTGACTGGGGACTGAACAATGAGCAGTTCTTC
. few TRBJ1-1 TRBV4-1 CASSQVTDLNTEAFF TGCGCCAGCAGCCAAGTGACAGATTTGAACACTGAAGCTTTCTTT
. many TRBJ1-5 TRBV28 CASSSVGQPQHF TGTGCCAGCAGTTCTGTAGGACAGCCCCAGCATTTT
TRBD2 few TRBJ2-5 TRBV6-2/TRBV6-3 CASSSRTSGGGETQYF TGTGCCAGCAGCTCCCGAACCTCGGGGGGAGGAGAGACCCAGTACTTC
. . TRBJ1-1 TRBV20-1 CSARGRVNLNTEAFF TGCAGTGCTAGAGGAAGAGTCAATCTTAACACTGAAGCTTTCTTT
. many TRBJ2-1 TRBV12-3/TRBV12-4 CASRSGRNEQFF TGTGCCAGCAGATCAGGGAGGAATGAGCAGTTCTTC
. . TRBJ1-6 TRBV18 CASSRTDSYNSPLHF TGTGCCAGCTCACGAACAGACTCCTATAATTCACCCCTCCACTTT
. . TRBJ1-1 TRBV3-1 CASSLLTMNTEAFF TGTGCCAGCTCTCTTTTAACGATGAACACTGAAGCTTTCTTT
TRBD2 few TRBJ2-1 TRBV12-3/TRBV12-4 CASSGRLAGGLDNEQFF TGTGCCAGCAGTGGGCGACTAGCGGGGGGCCTGGACAATGAGCAGTTCTTC
TRBD1 few TRBJ1-2 TRBV5-1 CASSMGQGDGYTF TGCGCCAGCAGCATGGGACAGGGTGATGGCTACACCTTC
. . TRBJ2-1 TRBV7-2 CASSLHSSSYNEQFF TGTGCCAGCAGCTTACATAGTAGCTCCTACAATGAGCAGTTCTTC
TRBD1 many TRBJ1-2 TRBV4-3 CASSQEPQGADGYTF TGCGCCAGCAGCCAAGAACCCCAGGGGGCTGATGGCTACACCTTC
. . TRBJ2-5 TRBV3-1 CASSYNPGKETQYF TGTGCCAGCAGCTACAACCCTGGAAAAGAGACCCAGTACTTC
. many TRBJ1-1 TRBV9 CASSVDQHTEAFF TGTGCCAGCAGCGTAGATCAGCACACTGAAGCTTTCTTT
TRBD1 many TRBJ1-2 TRBV7-2 CASSSYDRATNYGYTF TGTGCCAGCAGCTCTTATGACAGGGCCACTAACTATGGCTACACCTTC
. few TRBJ2-1 TRBV3-1 CASSQDMGAALRNEQFF TGTGCCAGCAGCCAAGATATGGGGGCAGCCCTCCGGAATGAGCAGTTCTTC
. . TRBJ1-6 TRBV15 CATSRQGYNSPLHF TGTGCCACCAGCAGACAGGGGTATAATTCACCCCTCCACTTT
. few TRBJ1-1 TRBV12-3/TRBV12-4 CASTTPRAGETEAFF TGTGCCAGCACCACCCCTAGGGCAGGGGAGACTGAAGCTTTCTTT
TRBD2 . TRBJ2-3 TRBV11-1 CASSQATTLPGLAGFTDTQYF TGTGCCAGCAGCCAAGCGACAACCCTTCCGGGACTAGCGGGATTCACAGATACGCAGTATTTT
TRBD1 . TRBJ2-1 TRBV3-1 CASSPRTGFHEQFF TGTGCCAGCAGCCCCCGGACAGGGTTCCATGAGCAGTTCTTC
. many TRBJ1-4 TRBV5-1 CASKLDSTNEKLFF TGCGCCAGCAAATTGGACTCGACGAATGAAAAACTGTTTTTT
. . TRBJ2-5 TRBV2 CASSLDIQETQYF TGTGCCAGCAGCCTGGACATCCAAGAGACCCAGTACTTC
. many TRBJ2-3 TRBV7-2 CASSLSPGAGTDTQYF TGTGCCAGCAGCTTATCCCCGGGGGCGGGCACAGATACGCAGTATTTT
. many TRBJ2-1 TRBV5-1 CASSSQGLGSYNEQFF TGCGCCAGCAGCTCCCAGGGGCTCGGATCCTACAATGAGCAGTTCTTC
. . TRBJ1-1 TRBV7-6 CASSPLRGGNTEAFF TGTGCCAGCAGCCCCCTCAGGGGAGGGAACACTGAAGCTTTCTTT
. few TRBJ1-4 TRBV15 CATSRDMLEKLFF TGTGCCACCAGCAGAGATATGCTTGAAAAACTGTTTTTT
. few TRBJ2-1 TRBV6-1 CASRRYDSHNEQFF TGTGCCAGCAGGAGGTACGACAGTCACAATGAGCAGTTCTTC